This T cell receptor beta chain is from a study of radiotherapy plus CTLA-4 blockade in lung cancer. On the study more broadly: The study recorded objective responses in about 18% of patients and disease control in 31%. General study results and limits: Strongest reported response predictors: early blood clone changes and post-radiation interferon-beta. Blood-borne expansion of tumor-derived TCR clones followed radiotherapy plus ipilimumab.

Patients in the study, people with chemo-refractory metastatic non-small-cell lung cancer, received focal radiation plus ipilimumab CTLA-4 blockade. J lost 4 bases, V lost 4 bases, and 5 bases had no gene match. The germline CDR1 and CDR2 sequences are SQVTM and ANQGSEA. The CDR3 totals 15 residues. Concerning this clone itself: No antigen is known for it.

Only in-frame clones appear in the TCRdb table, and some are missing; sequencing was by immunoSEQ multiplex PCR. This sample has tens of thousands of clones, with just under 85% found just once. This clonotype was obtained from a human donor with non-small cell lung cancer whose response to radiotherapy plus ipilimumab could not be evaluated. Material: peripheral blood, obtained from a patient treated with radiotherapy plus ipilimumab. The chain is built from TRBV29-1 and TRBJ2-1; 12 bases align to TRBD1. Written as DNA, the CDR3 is TGCAGCGTTGTCGGGACAGGGGGCGCTTACAATGAGCAGTTCTTC. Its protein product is CSVVGTGGAYNEQFF.